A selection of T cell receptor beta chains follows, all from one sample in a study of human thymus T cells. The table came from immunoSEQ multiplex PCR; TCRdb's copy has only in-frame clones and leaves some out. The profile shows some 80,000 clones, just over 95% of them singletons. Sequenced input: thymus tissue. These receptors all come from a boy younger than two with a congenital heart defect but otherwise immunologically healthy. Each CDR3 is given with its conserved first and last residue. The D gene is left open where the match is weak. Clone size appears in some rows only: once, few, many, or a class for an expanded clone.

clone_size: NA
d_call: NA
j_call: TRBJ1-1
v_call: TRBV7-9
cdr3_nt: TGTGCCAGCAGCCTGACAGGAACTGAAGCTTTCTTT
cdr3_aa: CASSLTGTEAFF

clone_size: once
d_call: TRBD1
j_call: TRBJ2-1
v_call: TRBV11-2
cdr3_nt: TGTGCCAGCAGCCCCTCTCCGGACAGGGGGCGAGGGAATGAGCAGTTCTTC
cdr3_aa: CASSPSPDRGRGNEQFF

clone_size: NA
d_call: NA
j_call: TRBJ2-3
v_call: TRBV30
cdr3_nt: TGTGCCTGGAGTGTACAGGGAGTGTGGGATACGCAGTATTTT
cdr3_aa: CAWSVQGVWDTQYF

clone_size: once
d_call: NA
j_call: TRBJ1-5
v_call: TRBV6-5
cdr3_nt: TGTGCCAGCAGTTACGCCTCTCATCAGCCCCAGCATTTT
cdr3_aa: CASSYASHQPQHF

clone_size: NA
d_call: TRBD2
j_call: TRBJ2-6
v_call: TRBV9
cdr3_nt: TGTGCCAGCACCGATCTAGCGGGGAAAACTGGGGCCAACGTCCTGACTTTC
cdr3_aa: CASTDLAGKTGANVLTF

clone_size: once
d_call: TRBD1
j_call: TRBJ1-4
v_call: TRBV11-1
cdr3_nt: TGTGCCAGCAGCCCACCCCGGACAGGAGAAAAACTGTTTTTT
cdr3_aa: CASSPPRTGEKLFF

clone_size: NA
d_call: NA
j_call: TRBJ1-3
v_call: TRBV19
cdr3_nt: TGTGCCAGTAGAGGCCACGGCCCAAACTCTGGAAACACCATATATTTT
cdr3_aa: CASRGHGPNSGNTIYF

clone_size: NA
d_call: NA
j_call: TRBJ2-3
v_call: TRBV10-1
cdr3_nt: TGCGCCAGCAGTGAGTCGAAATCGGGCAGGGGCAGAGATACGCAGTATTTT
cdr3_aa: CASSESKSGRGRDTQYF

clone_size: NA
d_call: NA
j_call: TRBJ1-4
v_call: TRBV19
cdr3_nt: TGTGCCAGTAGTGTCCGGTGGGGTCCTCGGGAAAAACTGTTTTTT
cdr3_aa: CASSVRWGPREKLFF

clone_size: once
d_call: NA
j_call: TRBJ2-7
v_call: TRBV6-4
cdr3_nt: TGTGCCAGCAGTGTTGAACATTACTCCTACGAGCAGTACTTC
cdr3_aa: CASSVEHYSYEQYF

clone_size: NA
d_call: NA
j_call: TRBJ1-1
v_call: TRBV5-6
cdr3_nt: TGTGCCAGCAGCTTGTTTGTGAACACTGAAGCTTTCTTT
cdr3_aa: CASSLFVNTEAFF

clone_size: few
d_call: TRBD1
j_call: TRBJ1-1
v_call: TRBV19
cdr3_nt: TGTGCCAGTAGCATGCAGGACAGGGCGAACACTGAAGCTTTCTTT
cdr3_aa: CASSMQDRANTEAFF

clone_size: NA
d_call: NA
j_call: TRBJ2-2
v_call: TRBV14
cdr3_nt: TGTGCCAGCAGCCACGTGGGGGGACCCGGGGAGCTGTTTTTT
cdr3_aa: CASSHVGGPGELFF

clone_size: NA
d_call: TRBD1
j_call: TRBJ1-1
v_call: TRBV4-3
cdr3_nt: TGCGCCAGCAGCACCCACGCGGACAGGGACACTGAAGCTTTCTTT
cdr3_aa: CASSTHADRDTEAFF

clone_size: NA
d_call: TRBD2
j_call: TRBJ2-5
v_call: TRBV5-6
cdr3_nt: TGTGCCAGCAGCTTGGTACTAGCGGGTGAAGAGACCCAGTACTTC
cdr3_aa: CASSLVLAGEETQYF

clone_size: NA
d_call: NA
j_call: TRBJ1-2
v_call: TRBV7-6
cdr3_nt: TGTGCCAGCAGCTTAGGTGGAACAGGGCTCTATGGCTACACCTTC
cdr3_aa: CASSLGGTGLYGYTF

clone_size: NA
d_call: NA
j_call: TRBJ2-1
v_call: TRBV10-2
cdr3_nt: TGCGCCAGCAATAGGGGTGGCAATGAGCAGTTCTTC
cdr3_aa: CASNRGGNEQFF

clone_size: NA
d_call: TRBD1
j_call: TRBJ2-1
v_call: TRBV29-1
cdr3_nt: TGCAGCGGCTGGGTGCGGACAGGAGGAACTAACAATGAGCAGTTCTTC
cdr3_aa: CSGWVRTGGTNNEQFF

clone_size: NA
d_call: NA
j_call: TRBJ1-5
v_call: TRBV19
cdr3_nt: TGTGCCAGTAGTATAGGTTTTAGCAATCAGCCCCAGCATTTT
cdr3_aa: CASSIGFSNQPQHF

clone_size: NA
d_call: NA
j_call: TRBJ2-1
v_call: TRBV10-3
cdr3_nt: TGTGCCATCAGTAGGACACCGGACAATGAGCAGTTCTTC
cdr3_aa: CAISRTPDNEQFF

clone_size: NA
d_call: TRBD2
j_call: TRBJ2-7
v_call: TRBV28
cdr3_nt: TGTGCCAGCAGCCCATTTCTAGCGGGGGGCTACGAGCAGTACTTC
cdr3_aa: CASSPFLAGGYEQYF

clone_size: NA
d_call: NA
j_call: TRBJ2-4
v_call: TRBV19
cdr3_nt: TGTGCCAGTAGTATACAAAAACCAGTCGGATCTAACATTCAGTACTTC
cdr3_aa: CASSIQKPVGSNIQYF

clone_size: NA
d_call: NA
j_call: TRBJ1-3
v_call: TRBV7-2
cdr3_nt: TGTGCCAGCAGCTTAGACGGCTCTGGAAACACCATATATTTT
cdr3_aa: CASSLDGSGNTIYF

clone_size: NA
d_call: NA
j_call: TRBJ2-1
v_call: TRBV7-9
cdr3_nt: TGTGCCAGCAGGAGGGGCGGGGCCCCCTTCTACAATGAGCAGTTCTTC
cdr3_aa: CASRRGGAPFYNEQFF

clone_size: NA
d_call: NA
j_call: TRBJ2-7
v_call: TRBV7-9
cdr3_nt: TGTGCCAGCAGCCCCCGAAGAGCCCACGAGCAGTACTTC
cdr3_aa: CASSPRRAHEQYF

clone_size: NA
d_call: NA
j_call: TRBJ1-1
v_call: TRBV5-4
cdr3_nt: TGTGCCAGCAGCTTGGAAAATATTACAGGTGCTAGTGAAGCTTTCTTT
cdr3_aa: CASSLENITGASEAFF

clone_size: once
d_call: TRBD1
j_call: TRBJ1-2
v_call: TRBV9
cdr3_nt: TGTGCCAGCAGCGTAGAAGGGGGGACAGCTAACTATGGCTACACCTTC
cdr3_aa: CASSVEGGTANYGYTF

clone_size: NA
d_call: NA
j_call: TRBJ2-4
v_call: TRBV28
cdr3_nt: TGTGCCAGCAGTTCCCCTGCCCGACAGCGGGCCAAAAACATTCAGTACTTC
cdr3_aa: CASSSPARQRAKNIQYF

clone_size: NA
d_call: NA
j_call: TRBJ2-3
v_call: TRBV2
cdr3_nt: TGTGCCAGCAGCGAAGGTCGGCGGGGTTTCAGCACAGATACGCAGTATTTT
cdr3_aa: CASSEGRRGFSTDTQYF

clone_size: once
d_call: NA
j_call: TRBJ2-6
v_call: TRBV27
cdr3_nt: TGTGCCAGCAGTTTAGGTTTAGGGGGAAGGGCCAACGTCCTGACTTTC
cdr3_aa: CASSLGLGGRANVLTF

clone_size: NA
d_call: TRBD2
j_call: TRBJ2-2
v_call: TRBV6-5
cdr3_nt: TGTGCCAGCAGCAAGCGGGGGGAAAACACCGGGGAGCTGTTTTTT
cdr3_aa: CASSKRGENTGELFF